Shown below are 19 T cell receptor beta chains from a single sample sequenced in a study of cytomegalovirus exposure and HLA in healthy donors. In the PCR, 60 Vbeta and 13 Jbeta primers were used. Generated by immunoSEQ multiplex PCR, the TCRdb table keeps only in-frame clones and is missing some. The sample totals 200,000 to 250,000 clones; its top ten clones hold over 0.95%. Sample: PBMCs. The receptors were gathered from a girl aged 2-10 years in good health and CMV-seropositive.

The V and J genes are TRBV6-6 and TRBJ2-7; TRBD2 aligns across 9 bases. The CDR3 runs to 16 residues. V gave up 4 bases and J gave up 4 bases; unmatched junction bases: 11. The germline V gene encodes CDR1 MNHNY and CDR2 SVGAGI (reference sequence). CDR3 sequence (DNA): TGTGCCAGCAGTTCGGGTTTTAGCGGGAGAAGGTACGAGCAGTACTTC. Amino acids: CASSSGFSGRRYEQYF.

The rearrangement joins TRBV10-3 to TRBJ1-5; possibly TRBD1 for D (5 bases). In germline, CDR1 is ENHRY, CDR2 SYGVKD. This CDR3 contains 13 residues. Trimming took off 8 bases at V and 4 bases at J, with 12 bases between the two ends. CDR3 loop: CAIGEGRNQPQHF. As DNA, the CDR3 is TGTGCCATCGGGGAGGGGCGGAATCAGCCCCAGCATTTT.

This chain joins TRBV9 and TRBJ1-2, with no clear D. Germline lookup yields CDR1 SGDLS and CDR2 YYNGEE. Trimming left V 1 base short and J 4 bases short, with 20 bases between. The CDR3 contains 17 residues. CDR3 amino acids: CASSVSDRPGGGYGYTF. The CDR3 coding sequence is TGTGCCAGCAGCGTATCCGACCGCCCGGGAGGAGGCTATGGCTACACCTTC.

Notes on this clone: The sample holds other DNA sequences that translate to the same CDR3. V gene TRBV7-9 combines with J gene TRBJ1-4; D is perhaps TRBD1 (5 bases). Looked up from germline, CDR1 is SEHNR and CDR2 is FQNEAQ (reference sequence). This CDR3 is 15 amino acids long. V was shortened by 5 bases and J by 0 bases, with 10 bases between the two germline ends. CDR3 DNA: TGTGCCAGCAGCCCCGGGACTGCAACTAATGAAAAACTGTTTTTT. Amino acid sequence: CASSPGTATNEKLFF.

This rearrangement joins TRBV7-2 to TRBJ2-1, with 7 bases identical to TRBD1. CDR3 length equals 14 residues. Germline V gene sequence: CDR1 SGHTA, CDR2 FQGNSA. V gave up 7 bases and J gave up 5 bases; unmatched junction bases: 8. The CDR3 nucleotides read TGTGCCAGCACCAGAGGGGGCCCAGACAATGAGCAGTTCTTC. As protein: CASTRGGPDNEQFF.

The J gene is TRBJ2-3, the V gene TRBV5-1, with 9 bases aligning to TRBD1. This CDR3 has 15 amino acids. After removal of 4 bases from V and 2 bases from J, the junction contained 5 bases not matched to a gene. The germline V gene encodes CDR1 SGHRS and CDR2 YFSETQ. This CDR3 is CASSTDRGATDTQYF. Written as DNA, the CDR3 is TGCGCCAGCAGCACGGACAGGGGTGCCACAGATACGCAGTATTTT.

CDR3 coding DNA: TGTGCCAGCAACAAACTAGCTCAACAAGAGACCCAGTACTTC. Its protein product is CASNKLAQQETQYF. The gene calls are TRBV5-6 and TRBJ2-5; the D gene is possibly TRBD2 (6 bases). V was trimmed by 6 bases and J by 2 bases, leaving 14 bases between them. CDR1 is SGHDT and CDR2 is YYEEEE in the germline V gene. CDR3 length: 14 amino acids.

This sequence joins TRBV7-9 and TRBJ2-7; a possible D gene is TRBD1 (6 bases). V dropped 3 bases and J dropped 3 bases, with 12 bases sitting between them. Germline V lookup: CDR1 SEHNR, CDR2 FQNEAQ (reference sequence). The CDR3 is 14 amino acids. Here the CDR3 reads CASSFNGQNYEQYF. As DNA, the CDR3 is TGTGCCAGCAGCTTTAACGGACAGAACTACGAGCAGTACTTC.

This chain connects TRBV7-8 to TRBJ2-2, with D perhaps matching TRBD2 (6 bases). With 5 bases removed from V and 5 bases from J, the gap between germline ends came to 12 bases. This CDR3 is 14 amino acids long. CDR1 and CDR2 from the germline V gene are SGHVS and FQNEAQ. The CDR3: CASSRAGGTGELFF. DNA for the CDR3: TGTGCCAGCAGCCGGGCTGGGGGGACCGGGGAGCTGTTTTTT.

This chain joins TRBV10-3 and TRBJ2-7; D unresolved. The germline V gene has CDR1 ENHRY and CDR2 SYGVKD. V was pared by 5 bases and J by 4 bases, with 12 bases between. This CDR3 has 13 residues. CDR3 sequence reads: CAISTRSRYEQYF. In DNA, the CDR3 is TGTGCCATCAGTACGAGGTCGAGATACGAGCAGTACTTC.

The chain joins TRBV7-9 to TRBJ2-3; perhaps TRBD1 as D (6 bases). The germline V gene has CDR1 SEHNR and CDR2 FQNEAQ (reference sequence). This CDR3 is 13 amino acids long. CDR3 nucleotides: TGTGCAGTAGAGGGGGAAAGCACAGATACGCAGTATTTT. Translating gives CAVEGESTDTQYF.

This chain uses TRBV29-1 with TRBJ2-2, with 7 bases matching TRBD2. The CDR3 is 11 amino acids. Germline trimming cut 7 bases from V and 6 bases from J; bases unmatched to any gene: 2. The germline V gene has CDR1 SQVTM and CDR2 ANQGSEA. The CDR3 reads CSAREAGELFF. The DNA of the CDR3 is TGCAGCGCCCGGGAGGCCGGGGAGCTGTTTTTT.

This chain uses TRBV30 with TRBJ1-3, with D possibly matching TRBD1 (6 bases). CDR1 is GTSNPN, CDR2 SVGIG, per germline (reference sequence). This CDR3 is built from 12 residues. V lost 3 bases to trimming and J lost 8 bases, with 11 bases between them. CDR3: CAWRAGVDTIYF. The DNA of the CDR3 is TGTGCCTGGAGGGCAGGGGTAGACACCATATATTTT.

The rearrangement joins TRBV5-1 to TRBJ2-2; no clear D. CDR1 is SGHRS and CDR2 is YFSETQ in the germline V gene. Trimming pared 2 bases from V and 2 bases from J, leaving 10 bases between. There are 15 residues in the CDR3. The CDR3 reads CASSFYNRNTGELFF. CDR3 nucleotide sequence: TGCGCCAGCAGCTTTTACAACAGAAACACCGGGGAGCTGTTTTTT. Complete variable domain (other parts from reference TRBV5-1 and TRBJ2-2): KAGVTQTPRYLIKTRGQQVTLSCSPISGHRSVSWYQQTPGQGLQFLFEYFSETQRNKGNFPGRFSGRQFSNSRSEMNVSTLELGDSALYLCASSFYNRNTGELFFGEGSRLTVL.

The chain couples TRBV19 to TRBJ1-5; D unresolved. V lost 9 bases and J 1 base, leaving 10 bases between the germline ends. CDR1 and CDR2 (germline): LNHDA, SQIVND (reference sequence). The CDR3 extends over 13 amino acids. The CDR3 region has the DNA TGTGCCAGCGGGAGGGAAAGCAATCAGCCCCAGCATTTT. Protein: CASGRESNQPQHF. The whole variable domain, filled in from reference TRBV19 and TRBJ1-5, reads DGGITQSPKYLFRKEGQNVTLSCEQNLNHDAMYWYRQDPGQGLRLIYYSQIVNDFQKGDIAEGYSVSREKKESFPLTVTSAQKNPTAFYLCASGRESNQPQHFGDGTRLSIL.

The rearrangement joins TRBV6-1 to TRBJ2-1; tentative D call: TRBD2 (5 bases). Germline assignment: CDR1 MNHNS and CDR2 SASEGT. Trimming removed 7 bases from V and 1 base from J, with 11 bases in between. The CDR3 extends over 14 amino acids. The CDR3 nucleotides read TGTGCCAGCATCCTACGGGGTTCCTACAATGAGCAGTTCTTC. This gives the protein CASILRGSYNEQFF.

The rearrangement joins TRBV18 to TRBJ2-3, with D possibly matching TRBD2 (6 bases). This CDR3 spans 13 amino acids. The ends were cut back, 0 bases at V and 6 bases at J, with 7 bases in the middle. Germline V gene data show CDR1 as KGHSH and CDR2 as LQKENI. CDR3 protein: CASSPPGGDTQYF. As DNA, the CDR3 is TGTGCCAGCTCACCACCGGGAGGTGATACGCAGTATTTT. The full variable domain, in which reference TRBV18 and TRBJ2-3 provide the parts outside the CDR3, is NAGVMQNPRHLVRRRGQEARLRCSPMKGHSHVYWYRQLPEEGLKFMVYLQKENIIDESGMPKERFSAEFPKEGPSILRIQQVVRGDSAAYFCASSPPGGDTQYFGPGTRLTVL.

The gene calls are TRBV28 and TRBJ1-5; D is undetermined. Trimming pared 6 bases from V and 4 bases from J, leaving 13 bases between. Germline-derived CDR1 and CDR2 are MDHEN and SYDVKM. The CDR3 extends over 14 amino acids. The CDR3 sequence is CASRTNRQNQPQHF. For the CDR3, the DNA is TGTGCCAGCAGAACAAACAGACAAAATCAGCCCCAGCATTTT.

This chain joins TRBV4-2 and TRBJ2-3; TRBD2 matches at 7 bases. The J segment lost 5 bases and the V segment lost 1 base, leaving 24 bases of the junction unmatched. CDR1 is LGHNA, CDR2 YNFKEQ, per germline. The CDR3 length is 21 residues. CDR3 nucleotides: TGTGCCAGCAGCCAAGGTAGGGCGGGAGTTTTTCTTGGATCGCTTTTAGATACGCAGTATTTT. Amino acids: CASSQGRAGVFLGSLLDTQYF.